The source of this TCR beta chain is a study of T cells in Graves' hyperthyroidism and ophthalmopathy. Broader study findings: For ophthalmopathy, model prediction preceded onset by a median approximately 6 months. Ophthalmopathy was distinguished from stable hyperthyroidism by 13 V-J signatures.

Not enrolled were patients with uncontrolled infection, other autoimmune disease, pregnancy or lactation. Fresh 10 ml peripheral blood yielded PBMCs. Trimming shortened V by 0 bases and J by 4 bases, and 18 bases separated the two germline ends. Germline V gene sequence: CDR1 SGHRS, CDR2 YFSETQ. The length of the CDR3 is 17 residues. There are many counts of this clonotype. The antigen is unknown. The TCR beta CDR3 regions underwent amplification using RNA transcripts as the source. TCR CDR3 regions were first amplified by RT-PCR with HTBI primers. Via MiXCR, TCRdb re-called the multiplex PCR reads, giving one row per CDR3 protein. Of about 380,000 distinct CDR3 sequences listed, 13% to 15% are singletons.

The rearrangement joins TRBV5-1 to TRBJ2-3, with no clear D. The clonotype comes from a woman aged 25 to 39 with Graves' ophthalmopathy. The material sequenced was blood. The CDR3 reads CASSLGPPHSPADTQYF. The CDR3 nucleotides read TGCGCCAGCAGCTTGGGCCCCCCTCACTCCCCAGCAGATACGCAGTATTTT.